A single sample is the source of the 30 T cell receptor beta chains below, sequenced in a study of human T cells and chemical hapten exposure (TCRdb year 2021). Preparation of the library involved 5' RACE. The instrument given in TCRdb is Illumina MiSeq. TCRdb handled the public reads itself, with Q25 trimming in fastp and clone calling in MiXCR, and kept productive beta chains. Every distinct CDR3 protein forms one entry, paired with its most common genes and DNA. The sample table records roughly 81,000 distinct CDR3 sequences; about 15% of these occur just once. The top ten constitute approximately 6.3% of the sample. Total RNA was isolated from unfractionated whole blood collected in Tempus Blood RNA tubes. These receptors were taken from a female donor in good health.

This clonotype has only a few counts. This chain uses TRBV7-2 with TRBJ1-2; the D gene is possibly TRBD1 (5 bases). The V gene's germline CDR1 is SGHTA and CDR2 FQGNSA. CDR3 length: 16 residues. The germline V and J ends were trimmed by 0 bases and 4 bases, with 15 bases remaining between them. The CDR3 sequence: CASSLARTGLAYGYTF. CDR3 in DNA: TGTGCCAGCAGCTTAGCAAGAACAGGCCTAGCCTATGGCTACACCTTC.

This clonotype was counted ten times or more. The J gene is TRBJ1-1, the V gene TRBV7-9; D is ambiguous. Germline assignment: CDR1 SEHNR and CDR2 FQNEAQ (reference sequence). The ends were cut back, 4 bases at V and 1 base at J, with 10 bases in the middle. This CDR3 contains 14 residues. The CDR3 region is CASSSPSGNTEAFF. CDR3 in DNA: TGTGCCAGCAGCTCCCCCTCAGGGAACACTGAAGCTTTCTTT.

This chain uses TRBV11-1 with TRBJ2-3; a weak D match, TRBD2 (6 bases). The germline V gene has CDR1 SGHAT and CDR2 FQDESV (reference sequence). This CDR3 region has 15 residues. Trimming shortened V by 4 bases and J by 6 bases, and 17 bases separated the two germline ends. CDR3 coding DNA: TGTGCCAGCAGCTCCCCGACGGGAGTGGTTGATACGCAGTATTTT. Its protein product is CASSSPTGVVDTQYF.

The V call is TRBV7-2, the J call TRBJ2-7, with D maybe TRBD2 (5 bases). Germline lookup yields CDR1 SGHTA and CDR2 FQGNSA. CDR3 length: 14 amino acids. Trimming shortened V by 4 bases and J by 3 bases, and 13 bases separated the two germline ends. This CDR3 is CASSSGVAYYEQYF. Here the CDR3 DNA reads TGTGCCAGCAGCTCCGGGGTAGCCTACTACGAGCAGTACTTC.

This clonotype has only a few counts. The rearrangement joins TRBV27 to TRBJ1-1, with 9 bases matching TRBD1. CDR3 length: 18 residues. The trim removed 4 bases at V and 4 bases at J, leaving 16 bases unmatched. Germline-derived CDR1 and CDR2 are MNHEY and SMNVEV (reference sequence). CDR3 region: CASSSHLNRGRGGTEAFF. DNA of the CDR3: TGTGCCAGCAGTTCGCACTTAAACAGGGGGCGCGGTGGCACTGAAGCTTTCTTT.

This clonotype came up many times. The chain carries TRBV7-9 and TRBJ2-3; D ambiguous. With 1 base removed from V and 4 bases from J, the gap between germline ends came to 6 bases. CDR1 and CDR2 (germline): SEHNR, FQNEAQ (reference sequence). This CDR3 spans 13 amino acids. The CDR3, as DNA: TGTGCCAGCAGCTTAGGGGTTCCAGATACGCAGTATTTT. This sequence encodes CASSLGVPDTQYF.

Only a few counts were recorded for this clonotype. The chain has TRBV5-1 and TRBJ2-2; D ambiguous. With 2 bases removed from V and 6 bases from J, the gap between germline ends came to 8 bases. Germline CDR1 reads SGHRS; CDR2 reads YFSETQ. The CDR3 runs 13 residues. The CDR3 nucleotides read TGCGCCAGCAGCTTATCGGAAGCCGGGGAGCTGTTTTTT. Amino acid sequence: CASSLSEAGELFF.

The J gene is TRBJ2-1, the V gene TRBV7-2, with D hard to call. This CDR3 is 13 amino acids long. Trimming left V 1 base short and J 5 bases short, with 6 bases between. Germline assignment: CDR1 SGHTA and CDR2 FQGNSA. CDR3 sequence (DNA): TGTGCCAGCAGCTTAGGGCACAACAATGAGCAGTTCTTC. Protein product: CASSLGHNNEQFF.

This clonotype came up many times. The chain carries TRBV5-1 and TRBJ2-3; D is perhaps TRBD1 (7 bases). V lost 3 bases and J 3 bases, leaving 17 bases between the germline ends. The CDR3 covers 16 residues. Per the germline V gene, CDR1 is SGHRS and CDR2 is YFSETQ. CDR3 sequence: CASSSPGGIRTDTQYF. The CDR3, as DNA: TGCGCCAGCAGCTCCCCAGGGGGGATAAGGACAGATACGCAGTATTTT.

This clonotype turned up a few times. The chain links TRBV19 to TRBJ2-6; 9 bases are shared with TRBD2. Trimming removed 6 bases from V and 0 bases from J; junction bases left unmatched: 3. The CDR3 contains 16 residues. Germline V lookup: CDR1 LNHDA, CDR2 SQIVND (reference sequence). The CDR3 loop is CASRTSGNSGANVLTF. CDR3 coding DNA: TGTGCCAGTAGGACTAGCGGTAACTCTGGGGCCAACGTCCTGACTTTC.

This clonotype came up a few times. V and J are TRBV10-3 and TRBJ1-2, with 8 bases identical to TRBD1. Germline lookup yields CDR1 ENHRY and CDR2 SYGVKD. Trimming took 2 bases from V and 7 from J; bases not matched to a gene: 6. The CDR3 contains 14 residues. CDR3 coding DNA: TGTGCCATCAGTGAGACAGGGGGATCGGGTGGCTACACCTTC. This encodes CAISETGGSGGYTF.

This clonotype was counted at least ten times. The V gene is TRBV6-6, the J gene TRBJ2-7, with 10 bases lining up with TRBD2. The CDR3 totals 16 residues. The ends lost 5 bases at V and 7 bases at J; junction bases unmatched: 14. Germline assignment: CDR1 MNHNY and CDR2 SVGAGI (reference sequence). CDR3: CASSPPEGSGRGEQYF. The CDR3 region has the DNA TGTGCCAGCAGTCCCCCGGAGGGAAGCGGGAGGGGTGAGCAGTACTTC.

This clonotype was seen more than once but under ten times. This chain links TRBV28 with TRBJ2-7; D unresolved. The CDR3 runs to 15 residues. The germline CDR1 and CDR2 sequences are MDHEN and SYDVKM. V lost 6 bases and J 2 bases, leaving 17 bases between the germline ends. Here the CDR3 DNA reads TGTGCCAGCAGCCAACCCGGACGGTCTGCCTACGAGCAGTACTTC. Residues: CASSQPGRSAYEQYF.

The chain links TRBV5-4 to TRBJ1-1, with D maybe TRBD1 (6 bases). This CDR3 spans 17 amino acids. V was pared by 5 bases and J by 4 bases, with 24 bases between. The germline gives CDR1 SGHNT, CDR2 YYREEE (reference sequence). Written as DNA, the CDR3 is TGTGCCAGCAGTCACATATACGGGGGCACCTATATCACTGAAGCTTTCTTT. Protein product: CASSHIYGGTYITEAFF. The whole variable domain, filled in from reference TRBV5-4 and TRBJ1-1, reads ETGVTQSPTHLIKTRGQQVTLRCSSQSGHNTVSWYQQALGQGPQFIFQYYREEENGRGNFPPRFSGLQFPNYSSELNVNALELDDSALYLCASSHIYGGTYITEAFFGQGTRLTVV.

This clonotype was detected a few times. The CDR3 protein is CSALGHQDYYEQYF. The DNA for the CDR3 is TGCAGTGCGTTGGGACACCAGGATTACTACGAGCAGTACTTC. The chain has TRBV20-1 and TRBJ2-7; D possibly corresponds to TRBD1 (6 bases). V was pared by 6 bases and J by 3 bases, with 18 bases between. The CDR3 is 14 residues long. The germline CDR1 and CDR2 sequences are DFQATT and SNEGSKA (reference sequence).

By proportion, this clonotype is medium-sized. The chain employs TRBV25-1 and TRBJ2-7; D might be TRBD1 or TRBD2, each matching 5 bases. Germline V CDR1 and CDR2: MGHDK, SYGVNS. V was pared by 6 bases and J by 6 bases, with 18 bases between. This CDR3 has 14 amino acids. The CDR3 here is CASSIGGDSSEQYF. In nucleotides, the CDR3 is TGTGCCAGCAGCATTGGGGGAGACAGTTCCGAGCAGTACTTC.

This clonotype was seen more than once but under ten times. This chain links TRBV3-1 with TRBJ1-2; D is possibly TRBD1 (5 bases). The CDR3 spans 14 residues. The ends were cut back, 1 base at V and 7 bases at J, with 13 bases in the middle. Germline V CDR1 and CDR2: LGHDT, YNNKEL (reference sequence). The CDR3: CASSQGLEQGGYTF. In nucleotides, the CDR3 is TGTGCCAGCAGCCAAGGGCTGGAGCAGGGTGGCTACACCTTC.

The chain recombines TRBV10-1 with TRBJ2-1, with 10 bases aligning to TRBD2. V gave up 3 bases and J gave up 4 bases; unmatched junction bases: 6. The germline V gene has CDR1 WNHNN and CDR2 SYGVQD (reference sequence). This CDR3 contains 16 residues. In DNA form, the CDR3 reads TGCGCCAGCAGTGAAGGAGTACTAGCGGGATACAATGAGCAGTTCTTC. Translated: CASSEGVLAGYNEQFF.

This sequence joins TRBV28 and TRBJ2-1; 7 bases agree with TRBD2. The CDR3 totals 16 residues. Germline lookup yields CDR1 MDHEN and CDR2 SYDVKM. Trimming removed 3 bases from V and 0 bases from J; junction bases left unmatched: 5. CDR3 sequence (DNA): TGTGCCAGCAGTTTGTTGAGCGGGGCCTCCTACAATGAGCAGTTCTTC. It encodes CASSLLSGASYNEQFF.

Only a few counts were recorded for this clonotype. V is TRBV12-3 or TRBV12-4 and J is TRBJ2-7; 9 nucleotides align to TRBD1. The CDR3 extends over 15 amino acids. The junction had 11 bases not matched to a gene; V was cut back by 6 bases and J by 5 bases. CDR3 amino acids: CASRAGQGLWDEQYF. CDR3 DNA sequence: TGTGCCAGCAGAGCGGGACAGGGTCTTTGGGACGAGCAGTACTTC.

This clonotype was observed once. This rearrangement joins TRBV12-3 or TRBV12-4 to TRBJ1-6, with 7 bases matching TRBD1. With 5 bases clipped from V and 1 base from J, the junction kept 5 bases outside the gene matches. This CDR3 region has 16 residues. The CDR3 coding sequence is TGTGCCAGCAGTCTCCAACAGGGGTCCTATAATTCACCCCTCCACTTT. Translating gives CASSLQQGSYNSPLHF.

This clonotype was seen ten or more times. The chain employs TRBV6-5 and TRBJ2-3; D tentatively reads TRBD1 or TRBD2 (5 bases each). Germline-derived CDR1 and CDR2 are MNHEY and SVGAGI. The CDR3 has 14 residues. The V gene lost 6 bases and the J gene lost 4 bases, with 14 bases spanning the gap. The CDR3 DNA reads TGTGCCAGCAGCGGCTTGACGGGGCCAGATACGCAGTATTTT. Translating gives CASSGLTGPDTQYF.

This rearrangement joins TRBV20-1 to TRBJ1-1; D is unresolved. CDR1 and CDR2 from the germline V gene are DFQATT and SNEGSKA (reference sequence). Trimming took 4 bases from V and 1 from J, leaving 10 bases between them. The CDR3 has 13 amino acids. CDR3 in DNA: TGCAGTGCTACCTACTTTGGGAACACTGAAGCTTTCTTT. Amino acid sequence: CSATYFGNTEAFF.

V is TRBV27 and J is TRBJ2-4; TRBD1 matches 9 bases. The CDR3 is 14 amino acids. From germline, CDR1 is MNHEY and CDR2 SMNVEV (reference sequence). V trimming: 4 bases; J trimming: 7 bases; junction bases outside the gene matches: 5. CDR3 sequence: CASSSRDRVNIQYF. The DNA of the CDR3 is TGTGCCAGCAGTTCCCGGGACAGGGTGAACATTCAGTACTTC.

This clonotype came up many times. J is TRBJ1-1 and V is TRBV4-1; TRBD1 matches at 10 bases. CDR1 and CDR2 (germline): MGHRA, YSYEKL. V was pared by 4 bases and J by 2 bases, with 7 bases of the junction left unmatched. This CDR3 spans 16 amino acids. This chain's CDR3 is CASSRGQGGVNTEAFF. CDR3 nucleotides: TGCGCCAGCAGCCGCGGACAGGGGGGGGTAAACACTGAAGCTTTCTTT.

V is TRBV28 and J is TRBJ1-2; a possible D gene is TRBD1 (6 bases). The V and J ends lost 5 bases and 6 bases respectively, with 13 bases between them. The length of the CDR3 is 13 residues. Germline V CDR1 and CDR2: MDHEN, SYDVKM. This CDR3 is CASSTGTADGYTF. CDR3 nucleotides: TGTGCCAGCAGTACAGGGACGGCGGATGGCTACACCTTC.

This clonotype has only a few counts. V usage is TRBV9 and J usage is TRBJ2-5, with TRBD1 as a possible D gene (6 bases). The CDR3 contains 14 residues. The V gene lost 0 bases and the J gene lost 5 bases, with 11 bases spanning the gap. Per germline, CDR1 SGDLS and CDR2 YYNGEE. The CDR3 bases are TGTGCCAGCAGCGTAGCTCCAGGGGACGAGACCCAGTACTTC. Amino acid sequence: CASSVAPGDETQYF.

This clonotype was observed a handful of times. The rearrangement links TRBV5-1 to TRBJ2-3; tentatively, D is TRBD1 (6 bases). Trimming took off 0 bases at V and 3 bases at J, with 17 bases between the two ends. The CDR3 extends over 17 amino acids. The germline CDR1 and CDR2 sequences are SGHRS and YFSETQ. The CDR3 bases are TGCGCCAGCAGCTTGGGGTCGAGGGGGACACTGACAGATACGCAGTATTTT. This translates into CASSLGSRGTLTDTQYF. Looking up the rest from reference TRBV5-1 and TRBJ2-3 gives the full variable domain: KAGVTQTPRYLIKTRGQQVTLSCSPISGHRSVSWYQQTPGQGLQFLFEYFSETQRNKGNFPGRFSGRQFSNSRSEMNVSTLELGDSALYLCASSLGSRGTLTDTQYFGPGTRLTVL.

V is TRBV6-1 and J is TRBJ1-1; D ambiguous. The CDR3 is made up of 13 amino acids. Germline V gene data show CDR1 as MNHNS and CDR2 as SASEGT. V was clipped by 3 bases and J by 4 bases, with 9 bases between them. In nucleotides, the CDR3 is TGTGCCAGCAGTGATGGTGGGAGCACTGAAGCTTTCTTT. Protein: CASSDGGSTEAFF.

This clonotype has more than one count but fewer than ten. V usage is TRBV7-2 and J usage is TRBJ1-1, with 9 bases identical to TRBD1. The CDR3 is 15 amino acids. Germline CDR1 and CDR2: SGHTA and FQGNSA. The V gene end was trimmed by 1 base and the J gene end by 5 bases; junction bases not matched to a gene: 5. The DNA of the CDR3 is TGTGCCAGCAGCTTAGGAGGGACAGGGTGGACTGAAGCTTTCTTT. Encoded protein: CASSLGGTGWTEAFF.